This TCR beta chain was captured by sequencing in a study of blood T cells in healthy people across ages. General study results and limits: The authors considered diversity estimates from one million T cells to be underestimates. The recorded TCR beta diversity per million T cells decreased in a roughly linear manner with age.

Each donor gave roughly 9.8 milliliters of peripheral blood. For the second PCR, which ran for 7 to 11 cycles, a sample-barcoded 5' primer and a J-beta primer mix were used. Each TCR beta cDNA got a 12-nucleotide random molecular identifier. TCRdb called the 5' RACE reads again in MiXCR, with one record for every CDR3 protein. The sample carries about 580,000 distinct CDR3 sequences, around 48% recorded once. Trimming removed 3 bases from V and 4 bases from J, with 12 bases in between. The CDR3 length is 14 residues. As regards this clonotype: Its specificity is not known.

The sequenced sample was blood. This chain joins TRBV12-3 or TRBV12-4 and TRBJ1-2; no firm D call. This receptor was identified in a man older than 75 in good health. CDR3 nucleotide sequence: TGTGCCAGCAGTTTGGATTCGGATTCCTATGGCTACACCTTC. Translating gives CASSLDSDSYGYTF.